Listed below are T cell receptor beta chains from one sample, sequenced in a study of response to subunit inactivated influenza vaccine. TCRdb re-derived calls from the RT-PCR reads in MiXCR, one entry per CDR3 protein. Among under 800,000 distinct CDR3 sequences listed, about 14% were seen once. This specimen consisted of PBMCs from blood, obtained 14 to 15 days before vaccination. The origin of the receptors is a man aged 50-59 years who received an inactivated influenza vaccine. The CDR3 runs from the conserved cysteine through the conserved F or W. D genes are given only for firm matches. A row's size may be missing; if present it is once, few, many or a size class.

cdr3_aa: CASKGAGYIQETQYF
cdr3_nt: TGTGCCAGCAAAGGGGCAGGGTACATCCAAGAGACCCAGTACTTC
d_call: -
v_call: TRBV7-9
j_call: TRBJ2-5
clone_size: -
cdr3_length: 15

cdr3_aa: CASRSTTGGIYGYTF
cdr3_nt: TGTGCCAGCAGATCCACTACAGGGGGCATCTATGGCTACACCTTC
d_call: TRBD1
v_call: TRBV28
j_call: TRBJ1-2
clone_size: -
cdr3_length: 15

cdr3_aa: CASSLQVRGNYGYTF
cdr3_nt: TGTGCCAGCAGCTTGCAGGTCAGGGGGAACTATGGCTACACCTTC
d_call: TRBD1
v_call: TRBV5-5
j_call: TRBJ1-2
clone_size: few
cdr3_length: 15

cdr3_aa: CASSLAGVRGKNNEQFF
cdr3_nt: TGTGCCAGCAGCCTAGCGGGAGTGCGGGGAAAGAACAATGAGCAGTTCTTC
d_call: TRBD2
v_call: TRBV5-6
j_call: TRBJ2-1
clone_size: many
cdr3_length: 17

cdr3_aa: CASSLVDYNSPLHF
cdr3_nt: TGTGCCAGCAGCTTAGTAGACTATAATTCACCCCTCCACTTT
d_call: -
v_call: TRBV7-2
j_call: TRBJ1-6
clone_size: -
cdr3_length: 14

cdr3_aa: CASTFREGAGSYEQYF
cdr3_nt: TGTGCCAGCACCTTTCGGGAGGGAGCGGGATCCTACGAGCAGTACTTC
d_call: TRBD2
v_call: TRBV12-3/TRBV12-4
j_call: TRBJ2-7
clone_size: -
cdr3_length: 16

cdr3_aa: CASSLELVGTGELFF
cdr3_nt: TGTGCCAGCAGCTTAGAACTAGTAGGCACCGGGGAGCTGTTTTTT
d_call: -
v_call: TRBV7-8
j_call: TRBJ2-2
clone_size: many
cdr3_length: 15

cdr3_aa: CASSQERGSRGLIGYTF
cdr3_nt: TGTGCCAGCAGCCAAGAGCGAGGTTCCAGGGGGCTTATTGGCTACACCTTC
d_call: TRBD1
v_call: TRBV4-2
j_call: TRBJ1-2
clone_size: -
cdr3_length: 17

cdr3_aa: CASSEAIGTGDYGYTF
cdr3_nt: TGTGCCAGCAGTGAAGCAATAGGGACAGGGGACTATGGCTACACCTTC
d_call: TRBD1
v_call: TRBV6-1
j_call: TRBJ1-2
clone_size: -
cdr3_length: 16

cdr3_aa: CASSQAGTGAYEQYF
cdr3_nt: TGTGCCAGCAGCCAAGCCGGGACAGGGGCGTACGAGCAGTACTTC
d_call: TRBD1
v_call: TRBV3-1
j_call: TRBJ2-7
clone_size: few
cdr3_length: 15

cdr3_aa: CSARDTSGRGIAARYEQYF
cdr3_nt: TGCAGTGCTAGAGATACCAGCGGGAGGGGTATAGCCGCTAGATACGAGCAGTACTTC
d_call: TRBD2
v_call: TRBV20-1
j_call: TRBJ2-7
clone_size: few
cdr3_length: 19

cdr3_aa: CASRPGPLINYGYTF
cdr3_nt: TGTGCCAGCAGACCAGGACCTCTAATAAACTATGGCTACACCTTC
d_call: -
v_call: TRBV12-3/TRBV12-4
j_call: TRBJ1-2
clone_size: -
cdr3_length: 15

cdr3_aa: CTATRTGISYEQYF
cdr3_nt: TGCACTGCCACACGGACAGGGATCTCCTACGAGCAGTACTTC
d_call: TRBD1
v_call: TRBV20-1
j_call: TRBJ2-7
clone_size: -
cdr3_length: 14

cdr3_aa: CSAPPGQGLGYTF
cdr3_nt: TGCAGTGCGCCGCCGGGACAGGGGCTTGGCTACACCTTC
d_call: TRBD1
v_call: TRBV20-1
j_call: TRBJ1-2
clone_size: many
cdr3_length: 13

cdr3_aa: CASSLDRLYGYTF
cdr3_nt: TGCGCCAGCAGCTTGGATAGACTCTATGGCTACACCTTC
d_call: -
v_call: TRBV5-1
j_call: TRBJ1-2
clone_size: -
cdr3_length: 13

cdr3_aa: CASSLFSTGTGNYEQYF
cdr3_nt: TGTGCCAGCTCACTTTTTTCCACCGGGACGGGAAACTACGAGCAGTACTTC
d_call: -
v_call: TRBV18
j_call: TRBJ2-7
clone_size: -
cdr3_length: 17

cdr3_aa: CASIKGTSGRTDTQYF
cdr3_nt: TGTGCCAGCATCAAGGGGACTAGCGGGAGAACAGATACGCAGTATTTT
d_call: TRBD2
v_call: TRBV7-9
j_call: TRBJ2-3
clone_size: -
cdr3_length: 16

cdr3_aa: CASSQGGLAGSYGEQYF
cdr3_nt: TGCGCCAGCAGCCAAGGGGGGCTAGCGGGGTCTTACGGGGAGCAGTACTTC
d_call: TRBD2
v_call: TRBV4-3
j_call: TRBJ2-7
clone_size: -
cdr3_length: 17

cdr3_aa: CASSEDMVRFF
cdr3_nt: TGCGCCAGCAGCGAGGACATGGTGCGGTTCTTC
d_call: -
v_call: TRBV5-1
j_call: TRBJ2-1
clone_size: -
cdr3_length: 11

cdr3_aa: CASIGGTRQDEQYF
cdr3_nt: TGTGCCAGCATTGGGGGGACCCGACAGGACGAGCAGTACTTC
d_call: -
v_call: TRBV6-1
j_call: TRBJ2-7
clone_size: few
cdr3_length: 14

cdr3_aa: CASSQVQGETQYF
cdr3_nt: TGCGCCAGCAGCCAAGTTCAGGGGGAGACCCAGTACTTC
d_call: -
v_call: TRBV4-3
j_call: TRBJ2-5
clone_size: -
cdr3_length: 13

cdr3_aa: CASSPPPTRPYNEQFF
cdr3_nt: TGTGCCAGCAGCCCCCCCCCTACGCGGCCCTACAATGAGCAGTTCTTC
d_call: -
v_call: TRBV7-9
j_call: TRBJ2-1
clone_size: -
cdr3_length: 16

cdr3_aa: CSATGTGTFSNQPQHF
cdr3_nt: TGCAGTGCTACAGGGACAGGTACCTTTAGCAATCAGCCCCAGCATTTT
d_call: TRBD1
v_call: TRBV20-1
j_call: TRBJ1-5
clone_size: -
cdr3_length: 16

cdr3_aa: CASSFSGSLFF
cdr3_nt: TGTGCCAGCAGCTTTAGCGGGAGTTTGTTCTTC
d_call: TRBD2
v_call: TRBV12-3/TRBV12-4
j_call: TRBJ2-1
clone_size: many
cdr3_length: 11

cdr3_aa: CASSHLAGSWELFF
cdr3_nt: TGTGCCAGCAGCCACCTAGCGGGGTCTTGGGAGCTGTTTTTT
d_call: TRBD2
v_call: TRBV14
j_call: TRBJ2-2
clone_size: few
cdr3_length: 14

cdr3_aa: CASSPPGGSTDTQYF
cdr3_nt: TGTGCCAGCAGTCCCCCCGGGGGATCCACAGATACGCAGTATTTT
d_call: -
v_call: TRBV7-9
j_call: TRBJ2-3
clone_size: few
cdr3_length: 15

cdr3_aa: CASSYYTGTSGRAFHEQYF
cdr3_nt: TGTGCCAGCAGTTACTATACCGGGACTAGCGGGAGGGCCTTCCACGAGCAGTACTTC
d_call: TRBD2
v_call: TRBV6-5
j_call: TRBJ2-7
clone_size: few
cdr3_length: 19

cdr3_aa: CASSPIQGDWYGYTF
cdr3_nt: TGCGCCAGCAGCCCGATCCAGGGGGACTGGTATGGCTACACCTTC
d_call: TRBD1
v_call: TRBV4-1
j_call: TRBJ1-2
clone_size: many
cdr3_length: 15

cdr3_aa: CSAKQGAPYEQYF
cdr3_nt: TGCAGTGCTAAACAGGGGGCTCCCTACGAGCAGTACTTC
d_call: TRBD1
v_call: TRBV20-1
j_call: TRBJ2-7
clone_size: -
cdr3_length: 13

cdr3_aa: CASSPLPSSGELFF
cdr3_nt: TGTGCCAGCAGTCCCCTTCCCTCTTCCGGGGAGCTGTTTTTT
d_call: -
v_call: TRBV27
j_call: TRBJ2-2
clone_size: few
cdr3_length: 14

cdr3_aa: CASRSGTSGYEQYF
cdr3_nt: TGTGCCAGCAGAAGCGGGACTAGCGGATACGAGCAGTACTTC
d_call: TRBD2
v_call: TRBV18
j_call: TRBJ2-7
clone_size: -
cdr3_length: 14

cdr3_aa: CSARDQRTRAETQYF
cdr3_nt: TGCAGTGCTAGAGATCAGAGGACTAGGGCAGAGACCCAGTACTTC
d_call: TRBD2
v_call: TRBV20-1
j_call: TRBJ2-5
clone_size: -
cdr3_length: 15

cdr3_aa: CASSTIRDRGKNIQYF
cdr3_nt: TGTGCCAGCAGCACCATACGGGACAGGGGAAAAAACATTCAGTACTTC
d_call: TRBD1
v_call: TRBV7-9
j_call: TRBJ2-4
clone_size: -
cdr3_length: 16

cdr3_aa: CASRKGGAYNEQFF
cdr3_nt: TGTGCCAGCAGGAAGGGGGGGGCTTACAATGAGCAGTTCTTC
d_call: -
v_call: TRBV2
j_call: TRBJ2-1
clone_size: few
cdr3_length: 14

cdr3_aa: CAIRADPSGSYNEQYF
cdr3_nt: TGTGCCATCAGAGCCGACCCGTCCGGGTCCTACAATGAGCAGTACTTC
d_call: -
v_call: TRBV10-3
j_call: TRBJ2-7
clone_size: -
cdr3_length: 16

cdr3_aa: CASSSGTDPPDTQYF
cdr3_nt: TGCGCCAGCAGCTCCGGGACAGATCCCCCAGATACGCAGTATTTT
d_call: TRBD1
v_call: TRBV5-1
j_call: TRBJ2-3
clone_size: many
cdr3_length: 15

cdr3_aa: CASSLVHGEQFF
cdr3_nt: TGTGCCAGCAGTTTAGTCCACGGTGAGCAGTTCTTC
d_call: -
v_call: TRBV12-3/TRBV12-4
j_call: TRBJ2-1
clone_size: few
cdr3_length: 12

cdr3_aa: CSVRDVLNGGYTF
cdr3_nt: TGCAGCGTCCGGGACGTACTTAACGGGGGCTACACCTTC
d_call: -
v_call: TRBV29-1
j_call: TRBJ1-2
clone_size: -
cdr3_length: 13

cdr3_aa: CSGGQNYGYTF
cdr3_nt: TGCAGCGGGGGACAGAACTATGGCTACACCTTC
d_call: TRBD1
v_call: TRBV29-1
j_call: TRBJ1-2
clone_size: few
cdr3_length: 11

cdr3_aa: CSVQQYNGYTF
cdr3_nt: TGCAGCGTGCAACAATACAATGGCTACACCTTC
d_call: -
v_call: TRBV29-1
j_call: TRBJ1-2
clone_size: many
cdr3_length: 11

cdr3_aa: CASSPNPGVSYEQYF
cdr3_nt: TGTGCCAGCAGCCCCAACCCCGGTGTCTCCTACGAGCAGTACTTC
d_call: -
v_call: TRBV7-2
j_call: TRBJ2-7
clone_size: -
cdr3_length: 15

cdr3_aa: CASSIDLVWSNEQFF
cdr3_nt: TGTGCCAGTAGTATAGATCTAGTTTGGAGTAATGAGCAGTTCTTC
d_call: -
v_call: TRBV19
j_call: TRBJ2-1
clone_size: few
cdr3_length: 15

cdr3_aa: CASSDSRGIPEAFF
cdr3_nt: TGTGCCAGCAGCGACAGCCGGGGAATCCCTGAAGCTTTCTTT
d_call: -
v_call: TRBV5-4
j_call: TRBJ1-1
clone_size: -
cdr3_length: 14

cdr3_aa: CSARTSGGAFRYEQFF
cdr3_nt: TGCAGTGCAAGGACTAGCGGGGGGGCCTTTAGATATGAGCAGTTCTTC
d_call: TRBD2
v_call: TRBV20-1
j_call: TRBJ2-1
clone_size: few
cdr3_length: 16

cdr3_aa: CASSQSRGLGETQYF
cdr3_nt: TGTGCCAGCAGCCAATCCCGAGGGCTCGGGGAGACCCAGTACTTC
d_call: -
v_call: TRBV16
j_call: TRBJ2-5
clone_size: -
cdr3_length: 15

cdr3_aa: CASSQDLGMGGNTIYF
cdr3_nt: TGTGCCAGCAGCCAAGATCTGGGGATGGGTGGAAACACCATATATTTT
d_call: -
v_call: TRBV4-2
j_call: TRBJ1-3
clone_size: -
cdr3_length: 16

cdr3_aa: CASIRTGTYDGYTF
cdr3_nt: TGTGCCAGCATTAGAACCGGGACATACGATGGCTACACCTTC
d_call: -
v_call: TRBV6-5
j_call: TRBJ1-2
clone_size: -
cdr3_length: 14

cdr3_aa: CASSQVTGKGYGYTF
cdr3_nt: TGCGCCAGCAGCCAAGTTACGGGGAAGGGTTATGGCTACACCTTC
d_call: -
v_call: TRBV4-3
j_call: TRBJ1-2
clone_size: -
cdr3_length: 15

cdr3_aa: CASTSDRVYNEQFF
cdr3_nt: TGTGCCAGCACCTCGGACAGGGTATACAATGAGCAGTTCTTC
d_call: TRBD1
v_call: TRBV7-2
j_call: TRBJ2-1
clone_size: -
cdr3_length: 14

cdr3_aa: CSARGGRGPYEQYF
cdr3_nt: TGCAGTGCTAGAGGGGGCAGGGGGCCATACGAGCAGTACTTC
d_call: TRBD1
v_call: TRBV20-1
j_call: TRBJ2-7
clone_size: few
cdr3_length: 14

cdr3_aa: CASRSGGGAGNTIYF
cdr3_nt: TGTGCCAGCAGGTCCGGTGGAGGTGCTGGAAACACCATATATTTT
d_call: -
v_call: TRBV27
j_call: TRBJ1-3
clone_size: -
cdr3_length: 15

cdr3_aa: CSAPIAGDYEQYF
cdr3_nt: TGCAGTGCTCCCATAGCGGGGGACTACGAGCAGTACTTC
d_call: TRBD2
v_call: TRBV20-1
j_call: TRBJ2-7
clone_size: -
cdr3_length: 13

cdr3_aa: CASSFQGAEQFF
cdr3_nt: TGTGCCAGCAGCTTTCAAGGGGCTGAGCAGTTCTTC
d_call: -
v_call: TRBV7-9
j_call: TRBJ2-1
clone_size: many
cdr3_length: 12

cdr3_aa: CATSYGTDTQYF
cdr3_nt: TGTGCCACCTCCTACGGGACAGATACGCAGTATTTT
d_call: -
v_call: TRBV24-1
j_call: TRBJ2-3
clone_size: -
cdr3_length: 12